The entry below describes one TCR beta chain. The target antigen is unknown. Naivety among CD8 cells was defined by CD45RO negativity and positive CCR7 selection, thereby excluding terminally differentiated effector memory CD45RA+ cells. This sample is part of a study of shared clonotypes between healthy human individuals. Every subset's genomic DNA went evenly onto several immunoSEQ plates. The table came from immunoSEQ multiplex PCR; TCRdb's copy has only in-frame clones and leaves some out. The data contain some 2 million clones, about 95% of them singletons. This CDR3 has 15 amino acids. Germline CDR1 reads SGDLS; CDR2 reads YYNGEE. The V end lost 0 bases, the J end lost 2 bases, and 12 bases lay between the germline ends. General study points: Large depth notwithstanding, sorted-subset sequencing proved incomplete by rarefaction. Sharing across four donors was highest in naive CD4 (about 5%) and lowest in memory CD8 (around 0.4%).

The clonotype was recovered from a young man in good health. This chain joins TRBV9 and TRBJ2-7; D is perhaps TRBD1 or TRBD2 (5 bases each). Sequenced input: naive CD8+ T cells sorted from blood. The CDR3, as DNA: TGTGCCAGCAGCGTAGTCCGGGGCAAACCCTACGAGCAGTACTTC. It codes for CASSVVRGKPYEQYF.